Below, 10 T cell receptor beta chains from the same sample are listed, as sequenced in a study of T cell responses to AZD1222 COVID-19 vaccine. Profiling relied on immunoSEQ multiplex PCR, and the TCRdb table lists in-frame clones only, not all of them. Of 140,000 or so clones listed, approximately 89% are singletons. Sample: peripheral blood, taken 28 days after the second AZD1222 dose. Source of these receptors: an adult who received the AZD1222 COVID-19 vaccine.

This chain uses TRBV10-3 with TRBJ1-1; D is unclear. Trimming shortened V by 8 bases and J by 1 base, and 8 bases separated the two germline ends. Per the germline V gene, CDR1 is ENHRY and CDR2 is SYGVKD. The CDR3 is 12 residues long. This CDR3 is CAIGSSNTEAFF. The DNA for the CDR3 is TGTGCCATCGGCAGCTCGAACACTGAAGCTTTCTTT.

This clone was detected only once. J is TRBJ1-1 and V is TRBV30; the D gene is possibly TRBD1 (5 bases). Germline CDR1 reads GTSNPN; CDR2 reads SVGIG (reference sequence). Trimming removed 4 bases from V and 6 bases from J, with 9 bases in between. The CDR3 totals 11 residues. The CDR3, as DNA: TGTGCCTGGATCCTAGGGGCTGAAGCTTTCTTT. Its protein is CAWILGAEAFF.

This chain uses TRBV24-1 with TRBJ1-1, with a weak D call TRBD1 (5 bases). The CDR3 is 13 amino acids. CDR1 and CDR2 (germline): KGHDR, SFDVKD. Trimming took 7 bases from V and 0 from J, leaving 8 bases between them. CDR3 protein: CATRDTLNTEAFF. The CDR3 DNA sequence: TGTGCCACCAGGGACACGCTGAACACTGAAGCTTTCTTT.

The chain employs TRBV9 and TRBJ1-5, with D uncertain. The CDR3 sequence is 14 residues long. V was shortened by 0 bases and J by 3 bases, with 7 bases between the two germline ends. The V gene's germline CDR1 is SGDLS and CDR2 YYNGEE. CDR3 protein: CASSVGGDNQPQHF. The CDR3 nucleotides read TGTGCCAGCAGCGTAGGTGGGGACAATCAGCCCCAGCATTTT.

This chain connects TRBV18 to TRBJ2-3, with D tentatively TRBD1 (6 bases). Looked up from germline, CDR1 is KGHSH and CDR2 is LQKENI. V was cut by 6 bases and J by 4 bases, with 11 bases left in between. The CDR3 contains 13 residues. CDR3 protein: CASSLDSPDTQYF. The CDR3 DNA reads TGTGCCAGCTCCCTGGACAGTCCAGATACGCAGTATTTT.

This sequence joins TRBV7-2 and TRBJ2-3; unclear D gene. CDR3 length equals 16 residues. CDR1 SGHTA and CDR2 FQGNSA come from the germline V gene. V lost 1 base to trimming and J lost 2 bases, with 13 bases between them. CDR3 loop: CASSLEVYPLTDTQYF. The CDR3 DNA is TGTGCCAGCAGCTTAGAGGTATACCCTCTCACAGATACGCAGTATTTT. The full variable domain, rest sourced from reference TRBV7-2 and TRBJ2-3, is GAGVSQSPSNKVTEKGKDVELRCDPISGHTALYWYRQSLGQGLEFLIYFQGNSAPDKSGLPSDRFSAERTGGSVSTLTIQRTQQEDSAVYLCASSLEVYPLTDTQYFGPGTRLTVL.

This chain connects TRBV7-8 to TRBJ2-1; D remains ambiguous. This CDR3 contains 16 residues. V lost 7 bases, J lost 5 bases, and 21 bases lay in between. The germline CDR1 and CDR2 sequences are SGHVS and FQNEAQ. CDR3 DNA sequence: TGTGCCAGCACTTTTAAGGAGAGAGGTTTAAACAATGAGCAGTTCTTC. Protein product: CASTFKERGLNNEQFF.

The chain carries TRBV19 and TRBJ1-1; 7 positions match TRBD1. Trimming at V came to 4 bases and at J to 4 bases, leaving 12 bases not matched to a gene. There are 16 residues in the CDR3. From germline, CDR1 is LNHDA and CDR2 SQIVND (reference sequence). The CDR3 region has the DNA TGTGCCAGTAGTAAACCAACAGGGGTAGTAGGCACTGAAGCTTTCTTT. It encodes CASSKPTGVVGTEAFF.

The J gene is TRBJ1-1, the V gene TRBV27; D unresolved. Trimming removed 4 bases at V and 2 bases at J, with 8 bases between. CDR1 and CDR2 from the germline V gene are MNHEY and SMNVEV (reference sequence). The length of the CDR3 is 13 residues. The CDR3 spells CASSWSVNTEAFF. For the CDR3, the DNA is TGTGCCAGCAGTTGGTCGGTTAACACTGAAGCTTTCTTT.

This clone was detected a few times. The chain carries TRBV7-9 and TRBJ1-5; TRBD1 aligns across 9 bases. The V gene's germline CDR1 is SEHNR and CDR2 FQNEAQ (reference sequence). V shed 4 bases and J 2 bases; nucleotides not matched to a gene: 12. This CDR3 comprises 18 residues. CDR3 loop: CASSSSGTGIGGNQPQHF. The CDR3 nucleotides are TGTGCCAGCAGCTCGTCCGGGACAGGGATAGGGGGCAATCAGCCCCAGCATTTT. Full variable domain (remainder filled in from reference TRBV7-9 and TRBJ1-5): DTGVSQNPRHKITKRGQNVTFRCDPISEHNRLYWYRQTLGQGPEFLTYFQNEAQLEKSRLLSDRFSAERPKGSFSTLEIQRTEQGDSAMYLCASSSSGTGIGGNQPQHFGDGTRLSIL.